Presented here are 18 T cell receptor beta chains from one specimen sequenced in a study of blood T cell repertoires in COVID-19. TCRdb's table, derived via immunoSEQ multiplex PCR, lists solely in-frame clones and lacks some. The sample consists of roughly 50,000 clones, over 75% of them appearing once. The sequencing sample was made of peripheral blood. Receptor source: a woman aged 60-75 years with active COVID-19.

The chain carries TRBV19 and TRBJ1-5; 7 nucleotides align to TRBD1. CDR3 length: 14 residues. CDR1 and CDR2 from the germline V gene are LNHDA and SQIVND (reference sequence). Trimming at V came to 5 bases and at J to 3 bases, leaving 4 bases not matched to a gene. The CDR3 here is CASSLDRDNQPQHF. In DNA, the CDR3 is TGTGCCAGTAGTCTCGACAGGGACAATCAGCCCCAGCATTTT.

The J gene is TRBJ1-6, the V gene TRBV19, with 8 bases that match TRBD1. From germline, CDR1 is LNHDA and CDR2 SQIVND (reference sequence). V lost 3 bases to trimming and J lost 10 bases; unmatched junction nucleotides: 5. The CDR3 length is 14 residues. CDR3: CASSIQGAQSPLHF. CDR3 sequence (DNA): TGTGCCAGTAGTATCCAGGGGGCTCAGTCACCCCTCCACTTT.

J is TRBJ1-1 and V is TRBV5-1; 7 nucleotides align to TRBD1. CDR3 length: 14 amino acids. V trimming: 0 bases; J trimming: 3 bases; junction bases outside the gene matches: 2. CDR1 SGHRS and CDR2 YFSETQ come from the germline V gene. The CDR3 reads CASSLGQGYTEAFF. DNA of the CDR3: TGCGCCAGCAGCTTGGGACAGGGATACACTGAAGCTTTCTTT.

This chain connects TRBV19 to TRBJ1-1, with TRBD1 as a possible D gene (5 bases). The CDR3 runs 13 residues. The germline V gene encodes CDR1 LNHDA and CDR2 SQIVND (reference sequence). V gave up 1 base and J gave up 6 bases, with 9 bases separating them. DNA for the CDR3: TGTGCCAGTAGTATAGCGGCAGGGTCTGAAGCTTTCTTT. Translation gives CASSIAAGSEAFF.

The V and J genes are TRBV5-1 and TRBJ2-7, with 9 bases identical to TRBD1. The CDR3 is 16 residues long. V lost 0 bases and J lost 2; bases outside the gene matches: 6. The germline V gene has CDR1 SGHRS and CDR2 YFSETQ. CDR3 coding DNA: TGCGCCAGCAGCTTGGGCGGCCGGGACAGGGCCTACGAGCAGTACTTC. As protein: CASSLGGRDRAYEQYF.

The chain carries TRBV7-6 and TRBJ2-3, with TRBD2 matching over 12 bases. Unmatched junction bases numbered 5, after V lost 4 bases and J lost 6 bases. Germline CDR1 SGHVS, CDR2 FNYEAQ. The CDR3 sequence is 15 residues long. The CDR3 nucleotides are TGTGCCAGCAGCTCGCTAGCGGGGGGGCGGGATACGCAGTATTTT. It codes for CASSSLAGGRDTQYF. Looking up the rest from reference TRBV7-6 and TRBJ2-3 gives the full variable domain: GAGVSQSPRYKVTKRGQDVALRCDPISGHVSLYWYRQALGQGPEFLTYFNYEAQQDKSGLPNDRFSAERPEGSISTLTIQRTEQRDSAMYRCASSSLAGGRDTQYFGPGTRLTVL.

The rearrangement joins TRBV27 to TRBJ1-3, with 7 bases aligning to TRBD1. With V trimmed by 8 bases and J by 3 bases, 4 bases remained unmatched. The CDR3 is 13 amino acids. Germline V CDR1 and CDR2: MNHEY, SMNVEV (reference sequence). The CDR3 is CASPDRVGNTIYF. Here the CDR3 DNA reads TGTGCCAGCCCCGACAGGGTTGGAAACACCATATATTTT.

The chain uses TRBV29-1 and TRBJ2-3, with no clear D. This CDR3 has 11 residues. Germline V gives CDR1 SQVTM, CDR2 ANQGSEA. The V end was cut by 7 bases, the J end by 7 bases, with 12 bases between. Here the CDR3 DNA reads TGCAGCGGCCTCCACAGTAATACGCAGTATTTT. Its translation: CSGLHSNTQYF.

This sequence joins TRBV3-1 (or the pseudogene TRBV3-2) and TRBJ2-7, with 8 bases aligning to TRBD2. V lost 3 bases, J lost 5 bases, and 9 bases stayed unmatched. The CDR3 is 15 amino acids. CDR1 is LGHDT and CDR2 is YNNKEL in the germline V gene (reference sequence). The CDR3 DNA follows: TGTGCCAGCAGCCATTCGGGGGGGAGGGCGGACGAGCAGTACTTC. Translating it yields CASSHSGGRADEQYF.

The chain employs TRBV5-4 and TRBJ1-2; weak D call: TRBD1 (6 bases). Looked up from germline, CDR1 is SGHNT and CDR2 is YYREEE (reference sequence). The V and J ends lost 4 bases and 6 bases respectively, with 13 bases between them. The CDR3 consists of 13 residues. The CDR3 is CASSPGQRDGYTF. The CDR3 DNA reads TGTGCCAGCAGCCCAGGACAGAGGGATGGCTACACCTTC.

The V call is TRBV7-3, the J call TRBJ2-5, with 7 bases that match TRBD2. V dropped 5 bases and J dropped 4; count of bases not matched to a gene: 10. Per germline, CDR1 SGHTA and CDR2 FQGTGA. The CDR3 contains 15 residues. The CDR3 DNA sequence: TGTGCCAGCAGCCCTAACGGCGGGGGAGGAGAGACCCAGTACTTC. The encoded protein is CASSPNGGGGETQYF.

This chain uses TRBV4-2 with TRBJ1-1; 8 bases agree with TRBD1. J was trimmed by 5 bases and V by 8 bases; bases with no gene match: 13. This CDR3 region has 15 residues. Germline assignment: CDR1 LGHNA and CDR2 YNFKEQ. The CDR3 is CASLQEDRGGTEAFF. The CDR3 DNA follows: TGTGCCAGCCTCCAAGAAGACAGGGGTGGGACTGAAGCTTTCTTT.

This clone came up once. The chain carries TRBV2 and TRBJ1-1; D gene unclear. Germline V gene sequence: CDR1 SNHLY, CDR2 FYNNEI. V lost 6 bases and J lost 4, with 12 bases in between. The CDR3 covers 13 residues. CDR3: CASRREFGTEAFF. In DNA, the CDR3 is TGTGCCAGCAGAAGGGAGTTTGGCACTGAAGCTTTCTTT.

The chain combines TRBV9 with TRBJ2-1; 14 bases line up with TRBD2. Germline V CDR1 and CDR2: SGDLS, YYNGEE. The CDR3 covers 16 residues. V lost 3 bases and J lost 7; bases outside the gene matches: 6. The CDR3, as DNA: TGTGCCAGCAGCGACCGGACTAGCGGGGGGATTAATGAGCAGTTCTTC. The encoded protein is CASSDRTSGGINEQFF.

This chain connects TRBV9 to TRBJ2-2; D is possibly TRBD1 (6 bases). Germline V gene lookup returns CDR1 SGDLS and CDR2 YYNGEE. Trimming took off 0 bases at V and 3 bases at J, with 18 bases between the two ends. The CDR3 length is 18 residues. The CDR3 bases are TGTGCCAGCAGCGTAGCATCCAGGCCCAAGGGGGACACCGGGGAGCTGTTTTTT. Its protein is CASSVASRPKGDTGELFF.

In DNA form, the CDR3 reads TGTGCCAGCACGGACAGTACAATCAATAATTCACCCCTCCACTTT. Translating gives CASTDSTINNSPLHF. The chain recombines TRBV28 with TRBJ1-6, with TRBD1 as a possible D gene (6 bases). Trimming took off 7 bases at V and 5 bases at J, with 15 bases between the two ends. This CDR3 spans 15 amino acids. Looked up from germline, CDR1 is MDHEN and CDR2 is SYDVKM.

The chain carries TRBV4-3 and TRBJ2-6; 8 positions match TRBD1. The CDR3 extends over 16 amino acids. V lost 4 bases to trimming and J lost 2 bases; unmatched junction nucleotides: 4. Germline V gives CDR1 LGHNA, CDR2 YSLEER. CDR3 sequence: CASSRQQGAGANVLTF. CDR3 in DNA: TGCGCCAGCAGCCGACAACAGGGGGCTGGGGCCAACGTCCTGACTTTC.

The chain combines TRBV11-1 with TRBJ2-2; 7 bases line up with TRBD1. The CDR3 is 16 residues long. Per germline, CDR1 SGHAT and CDR2 FQDESV (reference sequence). Trimming removed 8 bases from V and 5 bases from J; junction bases left unmatched: 14. In DNA form, the CDR3 reads TGTGCCAGCGGTGGTTCCCGGGACAGAAGAACCGGGGAGCTGTTTTTT. It codes for CASGGSRDRRTGELFF.